This TCR beta chain comes out of a study of early T cells in non-severe SARS-CoV-2 infection (dated by TCRdb to the early 2020s). Background on the whole study: Because TCR sequencing was done on bulk RNA from unsorted whole blood, the alpha and beta chains could not be paired.

Here is what the overall study found, with its caveats: VDJdb matching was skewed toward anti-spike CD8 responses, so virus-specific expansions were likely underestimated and private and CD4 specificities were missed.

The library came from 5' RACE. Instrument used: NextSeq 500. To correct for sequencing error and PCR bias, the TCR library protocol tagged individual cDNA molecules with unique molecular identifiers. Both TCR alpha and beta chains were sequenced, and tight co-correlation was observed between alpha and beta sequence abundances in each sample. In the authors' own workflow: Decombinator V4 was used to annotate TCR sequences for V gene, J gene and CDR3. TCRs were defined as expanded if a significant change between any two time points was detected under a Poisson model with p below 0.0001. TCR abundances were normalised to the total number of TCRs sequenced in each sample and reported as counts per million. VDJdb, accessed on 1 November 2021, was searched for TCRs annotated for CMV, EBV and SARS-CoV-2, and TCRs annotated for more than one antigen were excluded. The raw public data were reprocessed by TCRdb itself: fastp quality trimming at Q25, MiXCR clonotype calling, in-frame beta chains only. All rows with the same CDR3 protein become a single entry with the most common DNA and genes. TCRdb's processing, not the authors', yielded these V and J calls. The sample has tens of thousands of distinct CDR3 sequences on record, roughly 11% of them singletons. Of the sample, about a tenth is held by the ten largest clones.

A case-control design nested within a healthcare worker cohort in London, UK, was used, with weekly nasopharyngeal swab PCR tests and blood sampling performed. Healthcare workers were enrolled in the week of the UK lockdown, from 23 to 31 March 2020, and were followed every week for up to roughly 16 weeks. This clonotype was counted at least ten times. The clone's antigen remains unknown. It has no much larger one-base neighbor in the sample; base qualities were not kept. The material sequenced was whole blood. This clonotype was sampled from an adult who was a healthcare worker with PCR-confirmed SARS-CoV-2 infection or an uninfected control (not recorded which).

The DNA sequence is as follows: TGTGCCAGCAGTTCGGACAGGGCTGAAAAACTGTTTTTT. This is translated as CASSSDRAEKLFF. This sequence uses TRBV27 and TRBJ1-4; 8 bases in between match TRBD1. CDR1 MNHEY and CDR2 SMNVEV were looked up in the germline V gene (reference sequence). From V the trimming removes 4 bases and from J it removes 7 bases, while the gene matches leave 2 bases of the junction unaccounted for. From the cysteine up to the phenylalanine, the CDR3 has a length of 13 residues. The read is trimmed to its CDR3 DNA, 39 bases read in frame from base 1.